These T cell receptor beta chains were read from a single sample in a study of OX40 agonist ivuxolimab in advanced cancers. Generated by immunoSEQ multiplex PCR, the TCRdb table keeps only in-frame clones and is missing some. Among tens of thousands of clones listed, about 74% were seen once. The material sequenced was CD4+ or CD8+ T cells sorted from blood, taken in a trial of the OX40 agonist ivuxolimab. These receptors originate from an adult with an advanced solid tumor such as melanoma, head and neck, liver or kidney cancer. Each CDR3 is given with its conserved first and last residue. The D gene is left open where the match is weak. Part of the rows lack a size; the others show once, few, many or a class for expanded clones.

abundance: NA; d_gene: NA; v_gene: TRBV11-3; j_gene: TRBJ2-7; CDR3nt: TGTGCCAGCAGCTTAGGGGGACAAGCCGGCTACGAGCAGTACTTC; CDR3aa: CASSLGGQAGYEQYF
abundance: NA; d_gene: TRBD1; v_gene: TRBV27; j_gene: TRBJ1-3; CDR3nt: TGTGCCAGCAGTCGACAGGGAGGGCTAGAAAACACCATATATTTT; CDR3aa: CASSRQGGLENTIYF
abundance: few; d_gene: TRBD1; v_gene: TRBV7-6; j_gene: TRBJ2-7; CDR3nt: TGTGCCAGCAGCCCAGACAGGGCCTACGAGCAGTACTTC; CDR3aa: CASSPDRAYEQYF
abundance: NA; d_gene: TRBD1; v_gene: TRBV28; j_gene: TRBJ2-7; CDR3nt: TGTGCCAGCAACCGGGACAGGGTTGTCAACGAGCAGTACTTC; CDR3aa: CASNRDRVVNEQYF
abundance: NA; d_gene: NA; v_gene: TRBV28; j_gene: TRBJ1-6; CDR3nt: TGTGCCAGCAGTTTAAGCGGGAACGCCCTCCACTTT; CDR3aa: CASSLSGNALHF
abundance: few; d_gene: TRBD1; v_gene: TRBV9; j_gene: TRBJ1-1; CDR3nt: TGTGCCAGCAGCGTTACCGGGACAGGGTCGGCCGCTTTCTTT; CDR3aa: CASSVTGTGSAAFF
abundance: medium-sized; d_gene: NA; v_gene: TRBV6-6; j_gene: TRBJ2-7; CDR3nt: TGTGCCAGCAGTGATACAGGGCGCGAGCAGTACTTC; CDR3aa: CASSDTGREQYF
abundance: NA; d_gene: NA; v_gene: TRBV11-2; j_gene: TRBJ1-1; CDR3nt: TGTGCCAGCAGTCGAGATCCAGGGATGTACACTGAAGCTTTCTTT; CDR3aa: CASSRDPGMYTEAFF
abundance: NA; d_gene: NA; v_gene: TRBV10-1; j_gene: TRBJ2-1; CDR3nt: TGCGCCAGCAGTGAGTCGGTTGCGGGTGAGCAGTTCTTC; CDR3aa: CASSESVAGEQFF
abundance: few; d_gene: TRBD1; v_gene: TRBV10-1; j_gene: TRBJ1-4; CDR3nt: TGCGCCACCACCGGACAGGGGATTGCAACTAATGAAAAACTGTTTTTT; CDR3aa: CATTGQGIATNEKLFF
abundance: NA; d_gene: NA; v_gene: TRBV18; j_gene: TRBJ1-1; CDR3nt: TGTGCCAGCTCACCACAAGGGGAGGGCACTGAAGCTTTCTTT; CDR3aa: CASSPQGEGTEAFF
abundance: NA; d_gene: NA; v_gene: TRBV19; j_gene: TRBJ2-1; CDR3nt: TGTGCCAGTAGTGGTCTAGCGCGTTACAATGAGCAGTTCTTC; CDR3aa: CASSGLARYNEQFF
abundance: NA; d_gene: NA; v_gene: TRBV10-2; j_gene: TRBJ2-3; CDR3nt: TGCGCCAGCAGTGATTACCTGACAGGTCGGGGCACAGATACGCAGTATTTT; CDR3aa: CASSDYLTGRGTDTQYF
abundance: NA; d_gene: NA; v_gene: TRBV6-6; j_gene: TRBJ1-4; CDR3nt: TGTGCCGGGGGGGCCAGGGCGGAGGAAAAACTGTTTTTT; CDR3aa: CAGGARAEEKLFF
abundance: once; d_gene: TRBD1; v_gene: TRBV7-8; j_gene: TRBJ2-7; CDR3nt: TGTGCCAGCAGCTTAAGGACAGGTTCCGACGAGCAGTACTTC; CDR3aa: CASSLRTGSDEQYF
abundance: few; d_gene: TRBD1; v_gene: TRBV2; j_gene: TRBJ1-4; CDR3nt: TGTGCCAGCAGTGGGGACAGTGGATATGAAAAACTGTTTTTT; CDR3aa: CASSGDSGYEKLFF
abundance: NA; d_gene: NA; v_gene: TRBV21-1; j_gene: TRBJ2-7; CDR3nt: TGTGCCAGCACCAAAAAGGGTCTGGGGGATGCGGATCCTCCCTACGAGCAGTACTTC; CDR3aa: CASTKKGLGDADPPYEQYF
abundance: NA; d_gene: TRBD2; v_gene: TRBV6-4; j_gene: TRBJ2-1; CDR3nt: TGTGCCAGCAGCGCAAATTCTAGCGGGAGAGGTGAGCAGTTCTTC; CDR3aa: CASSANSSGRGEQFF
abundance: NA; d_gene: NA; v_gene: TRBV4-1; j_gene: TRBJ2-7; CDR3nt: TGCGCCAGCAGCCATCCTGGGGTAGCGGCGAGTCTCGAGCAGTACTTC; CDR3aa: CASSHPGVAASLEQYF
abundance: NA; d_gene: NA; v_gene: TRBV7-8; j_gene: TRBJ2-7; CDR3nt: TGTGCCAGCAGCCCACAGAAAAGGGGTTACGAGCAGTACTTC; CDR3aa: CASSPQKRGYEQYF
abundance: NA; d_gene: TRBD2; v_gene: TRBV19; j_gene: TRBJ2-1; CDR3nt: TGTGCCAGTAGTATTACTAGCGGGAGGGCCAATGAGCAGTTCTTC; CDR3aa: CASSITSGRANEQFF
abundance: few; d_gene: TRBD2; v_gene: TRBV4-2; j_gene: TRBJ2-2; CDR3nt: TGTGCCAGCAGCCAAGTCGGACTAGCGAGTAACACCGGGGAGCTGTTTTTT; CDR3aa: CASSQVGLASNTGELFF
abundance: NA; d_gene: NA; v_gene: TRBV2; j_gene: TRBJ1-2; CDR3nt: TGTGCCAGCACTCGGTCCAACTATGGCTACACCTTC; CDR3aa: CASTRSNYGYTF
abundance: NA; d_gene: NA; v_gene: TRBV5-4; j_gene: TRBJ1-1; CDR3nt: TGTGCCAGCAGCTTGCAGGGAGGGACTGAAGCTTTCTTT; CDR3aa: CASSLQGGTEAFF
abundance: NA; d_gene: TRBD2; v_gene: TRBV12-5; j_gene: TRBJ2-2; CDR3nt: TGTGCTAGTGGTTCCAAGCGGGAGGGCCAATTCCCGAACACCGGGGAGCTGTTTTTT; CDR3aa: CASGSKREGQFPNTGELFF
abundance: NA; d_gene: TRBD1; v_gene: TRBV28; j_gene: TRBJ1-6; CDR3nt: TGTGCCAGCAGTTTCCGCCGGACAGGGTCCTTTAATTCACCCCTCCACTTT; CDR3aa: CASSFRRTGSFNSPLHF
abundance: NA; d_gene: NA; v_gene: TRBV10-1; j_gene: TRBJ2-5; CDR3nt: TGCGCCAGCAGTGAGTCGGGTGTCGGGGAAAAAGAGACCCAGTACTTC; CDR3aa: CASSESGVGEKETQYF
abundance: NA; d_gene: NA; v_gene: TRBV4-1; j_gene: TRBJ2-1; CDR3nt: TGCGCCAGCAGCCAAGAGCCGCCAGCCGCTAGCTCCTACAATGAGCAGTTCTTC; CDR3aa: CASSQEPPAASSYNEQFF
abundance: NA; d_gene: TRBD2; v_gene: TRBV5-1; j_gene: TRBJ2-1; CDR3nt: TGCGCCAGCAGCCTGGGACTAGCGGACTACAATGAGCAGTTCTTC; CDR3aa: CASSLGLADYNEQFF
abundance: once; d_gene: NA; v_gene: TRBV28; j_gene: TRBJ1-6; CDR3nt: TGTGCCAGCCTCAAGTTAACGGCAGGGTCTCGTAATTCACCCCTCCACTTT; CDR3aa: CASLKLTAGSRNSPLHF
abundance: NA; d_gene: TRBD1; v_gene: TRBV9; j_gene: TRBJ2-5; CDR3nt: TGTGCCAGCAGCGTAGGGACAGGGGTGGAGACCCAGTACTTC; CDR3aa: CASSVGTGVETQYF
abundance: NA; d_gene: TRBD2; v_gene: TRBV30; j_gene: TRBJ2-1; CDR3nt: TGTGCCTGGAGTCAAAGCGGGAGACGGATTGAGCAGTTCTTC; CDR3aa: CAWSQSGRRIEQFF
abundance: NA; d_gene: NA; v_gene: TRBV2; j_gene: TRBJ2-2; CDR3nt: TGTGCCAGCAGCCGGGACTTCGGAGGGGAGCTGTTTTTT; CDR3aa: CASSRDFGGELFF
abundance: NA; d_gene: NA; v_gene: TRBV6-6; j_gene: TRBJ2-7; CDR3nt: TGTGCCAGCAGTTACTCGGACGGAACCTCTGGCGAGCAGTACTTC; CDR3aa: CASSYSDGTSGEQYF
abundance: NA; d_gene: NA; v_gene: TRBV6-1; j_gene: TRBJ2-1; CDR3nt: TGTGCCAGCAGTCCGTACAATGAGCAGTTCTTC; CDR3aa: CASSPYNEQFF
abundance: NA; d_gene: NA; v_gene: TRBV6-6; j_gene: TRBJ1-2; CDR3nt: TGTGCCAGCAGGACGGACGGCACTAACTATGGCTACACCTTC; CDR3aa: CASRTDGTNYGYTF
abundance: NA; d_gene: TRBD1; v_gene: TRBV29-1; j_gene: TRBJ2-7; CDR3nt: TGCAGCGTTGAATTGAGACAGGGCGAGCAGTACTTC; CDR3aa: CSVELRQGEQYF
abundance: NA; d_gene: NA; v_gene: TRBV28; j_gene: TRBJ2-7; CDR3nt: TGTGCCATCAAGCGGGACACCTCCTACGAGCAGTACTTC; CDR3aa: CAIKRDTSYEQYF
abundance: NA; d_gene: TRBD2; v_gene: TRBV19; j_gene: TRBJ2-2; CDR3nt: TGTGCCAGTAAGAAGCGGGAGGGCCGAACCGGGGAGCTGTTTTTT; CDR3aa: CASKKREGRTGELFF
abundance: NA; d_gene: NA; v_gene: TRBV7-3; j_gene: TRBJ2-3; CDR3nt: TGTGCCAGCAGCTTAAATGGTGTAGATACGCAGTATTTT; CDR3aa: CASSLNGVDTQYF
abundance: NA; d_gene: NA; v_gene: TRBV5-1; j_gene: TRBJ1-6; CDR3nt: TGCGCCAGCAGCTTGGCAGTTGCGGGTGGGAATTCACCCCTCCACTTT; CDR3aa: CASSLAVAGGNSPLHF
abundance: NA; d_gene: TRBD1; v_gene: TRBV19; j_gene: TRBJ1-1; CDR3nt: TGTGCCAGTAGTGTTACAGGGGGCGTTAAGGCTGAAGCTTTCTTT; CDR3aa: CASSVTGGVKAEAFF
abundance: NA; d_gene: TRBD2; v_gene: TRBV18; j_gene: TRBJ2-7; CDR3nt: TGTGCCAGCTCACCAACGGCGGGAGGGACCTACGAGCAGTACTTC; CDR3aa: CASSPTAGGTYEQYF
abundance: NA; d_gene: NA; v_gene: TRBV5-5; j_gene: TRBJ2-3; CDR3nt: TGTGCCAGCAGCTTGGAACGGACGGCCACTTACACAGATACGCAGTATTTT; CDR3aa: CASSLERTATYTDTQYF
abundance: NA; d_gene: NA; v_gene: TRBV2; j_gene: TRBJ2-7; CDR3nt: TGTGCCAGCAGTGACGACACTTCCTACGAGCAGTACTTC; CDR3aa: CASSDDTSYEQYF
abundance: NA; d_gene: TRBD2; v_gene: TRBV5-1; j_gene: TRBJ2-1; CDR3nt: TGCGCCAGCAGCTGGACTAGCTCGAGCTCCTACAATGAGCAGTTCTTC; CDR3aa: CASSWTSSSSYNEQFF
abundance: NA; d_gene: NA; v_gene: TRBV10-3; j_gene: TRBJ2-1; CDR3nt: TGTGCCATTGGTAGTTTGGGGAATGAGCAGTTCTTC; CDR3aa: CAIGSLGNEQFF
abundance: NA; d_gene: TRBD1; v_gene: TRBV20-1; j_gene: TRBJ2-4; CDR3nt: TGCAGTGCTCGGACAGGGCCTTCCTTGTACTTC; CDR3aa: CSARTGPSLYF
abundance: NA; d_gene: TRBD1; v_gene: TRBV19; j_gene: TRBJ1-1; CDR3nt: TGTGCCAGTAGTCCGCGACAGGGACGGTCGCCGCTTGAAGCCTTCTTT; CDR3aa: CASSPRQGRSPLEAFF
abundance: NA; d_gene: NA; v_gene: TRBV14; j_gene: TRBJ2-7; CDR3nt: TGTGCCAGCAGCCGCAGAGAACGGGGTGGGCAGTACTTC; CDR3aa: CASSRRERGGQYF